Listed here are 18 T cell receptor beta chains from one sample, sequenced in a study of T cells after yellow fever vaccination. Each CDR3 protein is one row after TCRdb ran MiXCR on the 5' RACE reads. The sample holds some 120,000 distinct CDR3 sequences, approximately 14% seen once. Sequencing used CD8+ T cells sorted from PBMCs, obtained 5 days after the yellow fever booster vaccination. The receptors derive from a man between 18 and 29 years old who received the YFV17D yellow fever vaccine.

The genes are TRBV12-3 or TRBV12-4 and TRBJ2-2; 7 bases are a match to TRBD2. The length of the CDR3 is 14 residues. Trimming cost V 3 bases and J 3 bases; bases outside gene matches: 1. DNA of the CDR3: TGTGCCAGCAGTTTTGGGGGGGACACCGGGGAGCTGTTTTTT. Translating it yields CASSFGGDTGELFF.

CDR3 amino acids: CASSPTPGQGAGELFF. The CDR3 DNA reads TGCGCCAGCAGTCCTACCCCGGGACAGGGGGCCGGGGAGCTGTTTTTT. The chain combines TRBV4-3 with TRBJ2-2; 11 bases align to TRBD1. The V gene's germline CDR1 is LGHNA and CDR2 YSLEER. The CDR3 contains 16 residues. After removal of 6 bases from V and 6 bases from J, the junction contained 9 bases not matched to a gene.

This clonotype was found many times. J is TRBJ2-3 and V is TRBV10-2, with D perhaps TRBD1 or TRBD2 (5 bases each). Germline values: CDR1 WSHSY, CDR2 SAAADI. V lost 3 bases and J lost 8, with 6 bases in between. This CDR3 spans 11 amino acids. The CDR3 loop reads CASSDGGTQYF. The CDR3, as DNA: TGCGCCAGCAGTGATGGGGGTACGCAGTATTTT.

V is TRBV12-3 or TRBV12-4 and J is TRBJ2-1, with D unresolved. The CDR3 runs to 10 residues. V gave up 10 bases and J gave up 7 bases, with 8 bases separating them. Here the CDR3 DNA reads TGTGCCATCGGGCTAAATGAGCAGTTCTTC. Amino acid sequence: CAIGLNEQFF.

The chain employs TRBV12-3 or TRBV12-4 and TRBJ2-3, with 10 bases aligning to TRBD2. This CDR3 region has 15 residues. Losses at the gene ends were 5 bases for V and 4 bases for J; bases not matched to a gene: 6. Here the CDR3 reads CASSPPSGGSDTQYF. In DNA, the CDR3 is TGTGCCAGCAGTCCCCCTAGCGGGGGTTCAGATACGCAGTATTTT.

This clonotype was seen ten or more times. The chain is built from TRBV6-5 and TRBJ1-2; 7 bases map to TRBD1. CDR1 is MNHEY, CDR2 SVGAGI, per germline. CDR3 length: 14 amino acids. V shed 6 bases and J 4 bases; nucleotides not matched to a gene: 8. The CDR3 here is CASSRYRGSYGYTF. In DNA form, the CDR3 reads TGTGCCAGCAGCCGATACAGGGGTAGCTATGGCTACACCTTC.

This clonotype was detected only a few times. The chain joins TRBV5-1 to TRBJ1-1; 8 nucleotides match TRBD1. The CDR3 spans 14 residues. Germline CDR1 reads SGHRS; CDR2 reads YFSETQ. Unmatched junction bases numbered 2, after V lost 0 bases and J lost 4 bases. CDR3 nucleotides: TGCGCCAGCAGCTTGGGGACAGGGCGCACTGAAGCTTTCTTT. This gives the protein CASSLGTGRTEAFF.

This clonotype has a handful of counts. The chain recombines TRBV2 with TRBJ1-1, with TRBD1 matching 10 bases. The junction had 4 bases not matched to a gene; V was cut back by 6 bases and J by 6 bases. This CDR3 has 13 amino acids. Germline-derived CDR1 and CDR2 are SNHLY and FYNNEI. The CDR3 here is CASRDRGSPEAFF. For the CDR3, the DNA is TGTGCCAGCAGGGACAGGGGGTCCCCTGAAGCTTTCTTT.

At least ten counts were recorded for this clonotype. The rearrangement links TRBV6-1 to TRBJ2-7, with no clear D. CDR1 and CDR2 (germline): MNHNS, SASEGT. V was cut by 4 bases and J by 0 bases, with 16 bases left in between. This CDR3 contains 16 residues. As DNA, the CDR3 is TGTGCCAGCAGTGGCACTCTCAGGCCGGACTCCTACGAGCAGTACTTC. Its translation is CASSGTLRPDSYEQYF.

The chain uses TRBV5-6 and TRBJ2-1, with a weak D call TRBD1 (5 bases). The V end was cut by 2 bases, the J end by 2 bases, with 11 bases between. The CDR3 has 15 residues. Germline V gene lookup returns CDR1 SGHDT and CDR2 YYEEEE. The CDR3 coding sequence is TGTGCCAGCAGCTTCAGGGAACGCCCCTACAATGAGCAGTTCTTC. Its protein product is CASSFRERPYNEQFF.

This clonotype was seen ten or more times. This chain links TRBV7-8 with TRBJ2-5, with 12 bases matching TRBD1. Germline V CDR1 and CDR2: SGHVS, FQNEAQ. J lost 5 bases, V lost 4 bases, and 8 bases had no gene match. The CDR3 spans 16 residues. The CDR3 loop reads CASSSPGQGAIETQYF. CDR3 nucleotide sequence: TGTGCCAGCAGCTCTCCGGGACAGGGGGCAATCGAGACCCAGTACTTC.

This clonotype was seen at least ten times. The V gene is TRBV9, the J gene TRBJ1-1; D gene ambiguous. V lost 4 bases to trimming and J lost 1 base, with 11 bases between them. The CDR3 has 14 amino acids. CDR1 and CDR2 from the germline V gene are SGDLS and YYNGEE. CDR3 sequence: CASSPRGGNTEAFF. DNA for the CDR3: TGTGCCAGCAGCCCCCGGGGAGGGAACACTGAAGCTTTCTTT.

The rearrangement uses TRBV4-1 and TRBJ2-2; D is unresolved. V gave up 6 bases and J gave up 2 bases, with 16 bases separating them. The CDR3 is made up of 16 amino acids. In germline, CDR1 is MGHRA, CDR2 YSYEKL. Here the CDR3 DNA reads TGCGCCAGCAGTTCCCCCAATACGGGTAACACCGGGGAGCTGTTTTTT. This sequence encodes CASSSPNTGNTGELFF.

The genes are TRBV4-1 and TRBJ1-3; 7 nucleotides match TRBD1. The CDR3 is 17 residues long. V lost 3 bases to trimming and J lost 2 bases; unmatched junction nucleotides: 10. CDR1 is MGHRA, CDR2 YSYEKL, per germline. In DNA form, the CDR3 reads TGCGCCAGCAGCCAGCACGCCAGGGGGGGTCCTGGAAACACCATATATTTT. Amino acid sequence: CASSQHARGGPGNTIYF.

The V gene is TRBV28, the J gene TRBJ2-7; no clear D gene. With 1 base removed from V and 0 bases from J, the gap between germline ends came to 13 bases. The CDR3 totals 16 residues. The germline gives CDR1 MDHEN, CDR2 SYDVKM. DNA of the CDR3: TGTGCCAGCAGTTTATCCCCGGATCTAAGCTCCTACGAGCAGTACGTC. Translating gives CASSLSPDLSSYEQYV.

In this sample, this clonotype turned up many times. V usage is TRBV7-2 and J usage is TRBJ2-1, with D uncertain. Germline CDR1 is SGHTA and CDR2 is FQGNSA. The CDR3 has 14 amino acids. V was shortened by 7 bases and J by 10 bases, with 20 bases between the two germline ends. In DNA form, the CDR3 reads TGTGCCAGCACCGCGAATCCGGGCTCTCAGGAGCAGTTCTTC. This sequence encodes CASTANPGSQEQFF.

The chain combines TRBV4-1 with TRBJ2-1; 9 nucleotides line up with TRBD2. The CDR3 is 14 amino acids. CDR1 and CDR2 from the germline V gene are MGHRA and YSYEKL. V was clipped by 5 bases and J by 7 bases; unmatched bases: 6. This CDR3 is CASSGSGGRNEQFF. In DNA form, the CDR3 reads TGCGCCAGCAGCGGGAGCGGGGGGAGGAATGAGCAGTTCTTC.

The chain uses TRBV12-3 or TRBV12-4 and TRBJ1-1; D may be TRBD1 (5 bases). The V and J ends lost 5 bases and 1 base respectively, with 11 bases between them. The CDR3 loop spans 14 amino acids. CDR3 protein: CASSQTVKNTEAFF. CDR3 in DNA: TGTGCCAGCAGTCAGACAGTAAAGAACACTGAAGCTTTCTTT.